This is a list of T cell receptor beta chains from one sample in a study of regulatory T cells in long-lasting Graves disease. TCRdb independently ran MiXCR on the multiplex PCR reads; one entry per CDR3 protein. The sample contains a few hundred thousand distinct CDR3 sequences, roughly 24% of which appear only once. The sequences come from peripheral blood mononuclear cells (PBMCs), collected when the disease was refractory, from a patient treated with antithyroid drugs. These receptor sequences come from a woman in her thirties or forties with Graves disease. CDR3s include the opening cysteine and the closing phenylalanine or tryptophan. D genes are given only for firm matches. For some rows the clone size is stated as once, few or many, or as a class when expanded; others skip it.

D gene	clone size	V gene	J gene	CDR3 DNA	CDR3 protein
TRBD1	NA	TRBV5-1	TRBJ1-6	TGCGCCACACAGGGGGCGCCGGGGAATTCACCCCTCCACTTT	CATQGAPGNSPLHF
NA	many	TRBV12-3/TRBV12-4	TRBJ2-5	TGTGCCAGCAGTTTGTTGGTAGAGACCCAGTACTTC	CASSLLVETQYF
TRBD2	few	TRBV3-1	TRBJ2-5	TGTGCCAGCAGCCTTTGGGGCCGAGTAGCGGGAGCGGAGGAGACCCAGTACTTC	CASSLWGRVAGAEETQYF
NA	many	TRBV5-5	TRBJ2-7	TGTGCCAGCAGCTTGCTGGGGGGAGGCTACGAGCAGTACTTC	CASSLLGGGYEQYF
NA	NA	TRBV10-3	TRBJ2-5	TGTGCCTCGTCAGTGTGGATTAAGGAGACCCAGTACTTC	CASSVWIKETQYF
NA	few	TRBV13	TRBJ1-1	TGTGCCAGCAGTTACGGGTGGGCGAACACTGAAGCTTTCTTT	CASSYGWANTEAFF
NA	once	TRBV20-1	TRBJ2-3	TGCAGTGCTAGCACGGGAGAGGGTCCAGATACGCAGTATTTT	CSASTGEGPDTQYF
TRBD2	NA	TRBV11-2	TRBJ2-7	TGTGCCAGCAGCTATCTCGGGGGGGGTTTCCCCTACGAGCAGTACTTC	CASSYLGGGFPYEQYF
NA	few	TRBV27	TRBJ2-7	TGTGCCAGCAGTTTACGGGGGATTTCCTACGAGCAGTACTTC	CASSLRGISYEQYF
NA	NA	TRBV19	TRBJ1-2	TGTGCCAGAGCCCCGACAGCCGACCATGGCTACACCTTC	CARAPTADHGYTF
NA	NA	TRBV11-2	TRBJ2-3	TGTGCCAGCAGCCTCGCCGGGGGAGATACGCAGTATTTT	CASSLAGGDTQYF
NA	NA	TRBV10-3	TRBJ2-1	TGTGCCATCAGTGAGACCCCCAGGGACAATGAGCAGTTCTTC	CAISETPRDNEQFF
NA	NA	TRBV5-1	TRBJ1-2	TGCGCCAGCAGCTTGGGGGCTGCCGCAAACCTCTATGGCTACACCTTC	CASSLGAAANLYGYTF
NA	NA	TRBV11-2	TRBJ2-7	TGTGCCAGCAGCTTAGAACCCCAACGCGGGCAGTACTTC	CASSLEPQRGQYF
NA	many	TRBV28	TRBJ1-4	TGTGCCAGCAGTCCCCACGGACAGCCCAATGAAAAACTGTTTTTT	CASSPHGQPNEKLFF
NA	many	TRBV6-1	TRBJ1-1	TGTGCCAGCAGGCCGGGACGGAAGAACACTGAAGCTTTCTTT	CASRPGRKNTEAFF
NA	NA	TRBV5-6	TRBJ2-5	TGTGCCAGCAGCGGGGCGGGATTAGGGCCCCAAGAGACCCAGTACTTC	CASSGAGLGPQETQYF
NA	many	TRBV28	TRBJ1-5	TGTGCCAGCAGTTTGCTAGGTGGAGGCAATCAGCCCCAGCATTTT	CASSLLGGGNQPQHF
TRBD2	many	TRBV12-3/TRBV12-4	TRBJ2-5	TGTGCCAGCAGCCCCCTTCGTGGCGCGGGAGCCCAAGAGACCCAGTACTTC	CASSPLRGAGAQETQYF
NA	few	TRBV20-1	TRBJ2-3	TGCAGTGCGATGGACCAACGGATGATGACAGATACGCAGTATTTT	CSAMDQRMMTDTQYF
NA	many	TRBV10-2	TRBJ2-5	TGCGCCAGCAGTGACACAGCTCTACCTCAAGAGACCCAGTACTTC	CASSDTALPQETQYF
NA	few	TRBV12-3/TRBV12-4	TRBJ2-2	TGTGCCAGCAGTGCCACCTACGGGGAGCTGTTTTTT	CASSATYGELFF
NA	many	TRBV28	TRBJ1-5	TGTGCCAGCAGTTTAAGAAATAGCAATCAGCCCCAGCATTTT	CASSLRNSNQPQHF
NA	few	TRBV27	TRBJ2-5	TGTGCCAGCAGGGGGGTTGCAGAGACCCAGTACTTC	CASRGVAETQYF
NA	NA	TRBV10-1	TRBJ2-2	TGCGCCAGCAATTCCGGTAACACCGGGGAGCTGTTTTTT	CASNSGNTGELFF
NA	NA	TRBV5-1	TRBJ2-7	TGCGCCAGCAGGCCTAGCCTAGGGGGGAACTACGAGCAGTACTTC	CASRPSLGGNYEQYF
TRBD1	NA	TRBV7-2	TRBJ1-4	TGTGCCAGCAGCGTCCCGGGACAGGGTTCAGGGGAAAAACTGTTTTTT	CASSVPGQGSGEKLFF
NA	many	TRBV2	TRBJ1-1	TGTGCCAGCAGTGCACTAGGGAAGGCTGAAGCTTTCTTT	CASSALGKAEAFF
NA	NA	TRBV4-1	TRBJ1-5	TGCGCCAGCAGCCAAGTCGTAAGCAATCAGCCCCAGCATTTT	CASSQVVSNQPQHF
TRBD1	few	TRBV19	TRBJ1-5	TGTGCCAGTAGTGGCCCGGCGGACAGGATAAATCAGCCCCAGCATTTT	CASSGPADRINQPQHF
TRBD1	NA	TRBV27	TRBJ2-7	TGTGCCAGCAGTCACGACAGGGGACCCTACGAGCAGTACTTC	CASSHDRGPYEQYF
NA	NA	TRBV2	TRBJ2-3	TGTGCCAGCAGTGAAAACAGGGGAGGCCCAGATACGCAGTATTTT	CASSENRGGPDTQYF
NA	many	TRBV6-5	TRBJ1-1	TGTGCCAGCAGTTACTCGACCAGGGGGAACACTGAAGCTTTCTTT	CASSYSTRGNTEAFF
NA	few	TRBV7-3	TRBJ2-2	TGTGCCAGCAGCTTCGGGGACTTTCCCACCGGGGAGCTGTTTTTT	CASSFGDFPTGELFF
NA	many	TRBV5-1	TRBJ2-7	TGCGCCAGCAGCTTGGAGGCCGGGGGTAGTCACGAGCAGTACTTC	CASSLEAGGSHEQYF
NA	NA	TRBV27	TRBJ2-7	TGTGCCAGCAGAGCGCAGGGGGGGGCTACCGAGCAGTACTTC	CASRAQGGATEQYF
NA	once	TRBV28	TRBJ2-7	TGTGCCAGCAGCCCCCCGGGGGACAAGACCTACGAGCAGTACTTC	CASSPPGDKTYEQYF
TRBD1	many	TRBV6-1	TRBJ2-7	TGTGCCAGCAGGTGGGACAGGGAGGGGATCTACGAGCAGTACTTC	CASRWDREGIYEQYF
NA	many	TRBV20-1	TRBJ2-5	TGCAGTGCTTCTAGCGATCAAGAGACCCAGTACTTC	CSASSDQETQYF
TRBD2	NA	TRBV20-1	TRBJ2-5	TGCAGTGCTGGCCGCCCACGCTACCTCACGCGGGAGGGCCTTCAAGAGACCCAGTACTTC	CSAGRPRYLTREGLQETQYF
NA	few	TRBV6-2/TRBV6-3	TRBJ2-2	TGTGCCAGCAGGGGGATAGCGGTGAACACCGGGGAGCTGTTTTTT	CASRGIAVNTGELFF
TRBD2	NA	TRBV7-9	TRBJ2-1	TGTGCCAGCAGTTGGGGACTAGCGGAGGGCAATGAGCAGTTCTTC	CASSWGLAEGNEQFF
TRBD1	many	TRBV27	TRBJ1-5	TGTGCCAGCCGAGTCGGCACAGGGGACAATCAGCCCCAGCATTTT	CASRVGTGDNQPQHF
TRBD2	few	TRBV20-1	TRBJ2-1	TGCAGTGCTACCAAGGGCGGGAGCGCTTACAATGAGCAGTTCTTC	CSATKGGSAYNEQFF
NA	NA	TRBV28	TRBJ1-2	TGTGCCAGCAGTATGGGACTATGGAGCTATGGCTACACCTTC	CASSMGLWSYGYTF
TRBD1	NA	TRBV7-2	TRBJ1-3	TGTGCCAGCAGCCGGACAGGGTATTTATCCGGAAACACCATATATTTT	CASSRTGYLSGNTIYF
TRBD2	NA	TRBV19	TRBJ2-7	TGTGCCACCGGACTAGCGGGAGTCGAGCAGTACTTC	CATGLAGVEQYF
NA	many	TRBV2	TRBJ2-5	TGTGCCAGCAGCAAGAGGACAGCCCAAGAGACCCAGTACTTC	CASSKRTAQETQYF
TRBD2	NA	TRBV28	TRBJ2-1	TGTGCCAGCAGTCGGGGACTACCCTACAATGAGCAGTTCTTC	CASSRGLPYNEQFF
NA	many	TRBV12-3/TRBV12-4	TRBJ1-2	TGTGCCAGCAGGGCTGACTATGGCTACACCTTC	CASRADYGYTF
NA	few	TRBV28	TRBJ1-6	TGTGCCAGCAGTTTAAGGCTGGATTCACCCCTCCACTTT	CASSLRLDSPLHF
TRBD1	NA	TRBV28	TRBJ1-4	TGTGCCAGCAGTTCCCGGGACAGGGGGCGCGGGTCTAATGAAAAACTGTTTTTT	CASSSRDRGRGSNEKLFF
NA	many	TRBV12-3/TRBV12-4	TRBJ1-1	TGTGCCACCATCCAGGGAACTGAAGCTTTCTTT	CATIQGTEAFF
NA	NA	TRBV14	TRBJ1-1	TGTGCCAGCAGCCAGTTAGGAACGCTGAACACTGAAGCTTTCTTT	CASSQLGTLNTEAFF
TRBD1	many	TRBV12-3/TRBV12-4	TRBJ1-1	TGTGCCAGCAGATCACAGGGGGCAAACACTGAAGCTTTCTTT	CASRSQGANTEAFF